This TCR beta chain was observed in a study of T cells in localized non-small cell lung cancer (dated by TCRdb to 2019 to 2021). For context, the study as a whole: The study analyzed T cell repertoires of about 230 early-stage NSCLC patients, comparing tumors and uninvolved tumor-adjacent lungs. All 220 or so NSCLC patients in the cohort were treatment-naive and had localized lung tumors that were resected. NSCLC patients had a mean age of roughly 66 years, and 129 were male and 107 female. Points the paper makes about the study in general: A median of about 53 of the top 100 tumor clones were detected in paired uninvolved adjacent lung, and around 30 of these tumor clones were also found among the top 100 clones of the paired uninvolved adjacent lung. Longer overall survival was associated with higher blood T cell density, whereas shorter survival was associated with higher adjacent-lung clonality. Uninvolved tumor-adjacent lung showed the highest T cell clonality, higher than tumor, which suggests more focused antigenic responses in the uninvolved tumor-adjacent lung. Because the study design was exploratory, TCR variables were selected using unadjusted p-values without false-discovery rate correction. Because multi-region tumor sequencing was not done, intratumor heterogeneity could not be ruled out.

V gives up 4 bases and J gives up 6 bases, and the segment between their germline ends measures 21 bases. From the cysteine through the phenylalanine, the CDR3 covers 15 amino acids. Only the CDR3 DNA is retained, 45 bases long and in frame from the first base. The germline V gene supplies CDR1 SQVTM and CDR2 ANQGSEA. On this clone: Its antigen is currently not known. The sample holds no much larger clone one base away, and base qualities are not on file.

At diagnosis, peripheral blood, uninvolved tumor-adjacent lung and tumor were collected and stored as a combination of fresh-frozen and FFPE material. For TCR repertoire profiling, the blood samples were analyzed as peripheral blood mononuclear cells. TCR beta CDR3 regions were sequenced from DNA using the immunoSEQ Assay. The study's processing was this. T cell density was computed as TCR beta template counts normalized to usable DNA estimated by amplifying housekeeping genes. Richness was estimated with the preseqR package, extrapolating to 400,000 templates for PBMC samples and 120,000 templates for tissue samples. Clonality was defined as one minus Pielou's evenness. Differential abundance testing on productive amino-acid clonotypes, with a minimum total count of 5 and an alpha of 0.1, was used to identify tissue-enriched TCRs. The Jaccard Index and the Morisita Overlap Index were used to measure repertoire overlap between compartments. GLIPH clustered TCR beta CDR3s with public tetramer-defined viral CDR3s; viral motifs required at least three viral sequences plus V-gene enrichment. In its TCRdb copy, this immuneACCESS table keeps in-frame sequences only and misses some clones. Where compared with another copy, unresolved V genes explain less than half of these, and the others have no known cause. The V and J calls and the clone size are those of that table, but D and trimming were determined from the DNA. A total of about 41,000 clones appear in this sample, approximately 80% of them only once. The ten largest make up 7% to 8.5% of the sample.

The V and J genes are TRBV29-1 and TRBJ1-1; TRBD1 is a weak D gene call, 6 bases matching. The clonotype originates from a man aged 35 to 69 with stage II lung adenocarcinoma. Here the sequenced sample was PBMCs, taken before any cancer treatment. The nucleotide sequence is TGCAGCGTTGCGAGGGGGGGCAGGAGTGGAGCTGAAGCTTTCTTT. Protein translation: CSVARGGRSGAEAFF.